This T cell receptor beta chain was documented in a study of circulating and synovial CD4+ cells in juvenile arthritis. Concerning this clone: What it recognizes is unknown.

The germline CDR1 and CDR2 sequences are MNHEY and SMNVEV (reference sequence). The CDR3 consists of 14 residues. V was cut by 6 bases and J by 4 bases, with 15 bases left in between. Findings and limits, study-wide: Shared-clonotype fractions with synovium likely underestimate full repertoire overlap. CPL versus bulk CD4 samples: T cell genome counts differed by at least an order of magnitude. Bulk blood CD4 repertoires were more diverse than these.

Sequenced by immunoSEQ multiplex PCR; TCRdb stores in-frame clones only, minus some. The data show around 32,000 clones, 90% to 95% seen once. This receptor was identified in a human donor with juvenile idiopathic arthritis. The sample was CD4+ T cells from blood. This rearrangement joins TRBV27 to TRBJ1-1, with D possibly being TRBD1 (6 bases). This CDR3 reads CASRTAGASTEAFF. CDR3 bases: TGTGCCAGCAGGACCGCAGGGGCGAGCACTGAAGCTTTCTTT.